The rows below give T cell receptor beta chains drawn from one sample of a study of blood T cells in healthy people across ages. TCRdb reprocessed the 5' RACE reads with MiXCR, giving one entry per CDR3 protein. The sample carries 1.4 million to 1.5 million distinct CDR3 sequences, roughly 45% recorded once. Sequencing used blood. The receptors shown here come from a woman between 18 and 29 years old in good health. CDR3s include the opening cysteine and the closing phenylalanine or tryptophan. The D gene is left open where the match is weak. Not every row has a clone size; where given, it reads once, few, many or a size class.

J	V	D	size	CDR3	DNA
TRBJ1-2	TRBV6-1	NA	once	CASSDPAGQNYGYTF	TGTGCCAGTAGTGATCCCGCAGGACAGAACTATGGCTACACCTTC
TRBJ1-1	TRBV19	NA	NA	CASSRRTERNTEAFF	TGTGCCAGTAGCCGTAGGACGGAAAGGAACACTGAAGCTTTCTTT
TRBJ2-3	TRBV4-1	NA	NA	CASSRVSPTDTQYF	TGCGCCAGCAGCCGGGTGAGTCCCACAGATACGCAGTATTTT
TRBJ1-2	TRBV4-1	TRBD1	NA	CASSQEEGDRGGEGYTF	TGCGCCAGCAGCCAAGAAGAGGGCGACAGGGGAGGAGAAGGCTACACCTTC
TRBJ2-3	TRBV20-1	TRBD2	few	CSARDGTSGSFTDTQYF	TGCAGTGCTAGAGACGGGACTAGCGGGAGCTTCACAGATACGCAGTATTTT
TRBJ2-3	TRBV20-1	TRBD2	NA	CSARDPGRGGADTQYF	TGCAGTGCTAGAGATCCGGGCCGCGGGGGGGCAGATACGCAGTATTTT
TRBJ2-1	TRBV5-6	NA	NA	CASSSSRGSRLEQFF	TGTGCCAGCAGTTCGAGCCGGGGCTCAAGATTGGAGCAGTTCTTC
TRBJ2-5	TRBV10-3	TRBD2	NA	CAISVSGRAGETQYF	TGTGCCATCAGTGTTAGCGGGAGGGCCGGAGAGACCCAGTACTTC
TRBJ1-1	TRBV12-3/TRBV12-4	NA	NA	CASSLALEAFF	TGTGCCAGCAGTTTAGCCCTTGAAGCTTTCTTT
TRBJ1-5	TRBV20-1	NA	NA	CSAVQETNQPQHF	TGCAGTGCTGTACAGGAGACTAATCAGCCCCAGCATTTT
TRBJ2-5	TRBV20-1	TRBD2	NA	CSAIPGLAGGRETQYF	TGCAGTGCTATTCCGGGACTAGCGGGAGGACGAGAGACCCAGTACTTC
TRBJ1-1	TRBV5-1	TRBD1	NA	CASLNRGYTEAFF	TGCGCCAGCCTAAACAGGGGCTACACTGAAGCTTTCTTT
TRBJ2-7	TRBV19	NA	NA	CASSIAGGASSYEQYF	TGTGCCAGTAGTATAGCCGGGGGAGCGAGCTCCTACGAGCAGTACTTC
TRBJ2-7	TRBV3-1	NA	NA	CASSPFVVPGEQYF	TGTGCCAGCAGCCCCTTTGTAGTACCCGGCGAGCAGTACTTC
TRBJ2-3	TRBV5-1	TRBD2	few	CASKSGTSVTDTQYF	TGCGCCAGCAAGTCCGGGACTAGCGTGACAGATACGCAGTATTTT
TRBJ2-3	TRBV27	TRBD2	NA	CASSPSLTSAGTDTQYF	TGTGCCAGCAGTCCATCTCTGACTAGCGCAGGCACAGATACGCAGTATTTT
TRBJ2-1	TRBV11-3	TRBD2	NA	CASSTRLASYEQFF	TGTGCCAGCAGCACCCGACTAGCGTCTTATGAGCAGTTCTTC
TRBJ1-4	TRBV4-1	NA	NA	CASSQWAGGAGEKLFF	TGCGCCAGCAGCCAATGGGCCGGGGGGGCCGGTGAAAAACTGTTTTTT
TRBJ2-7	TRBV6-6	TRBD2	NA	CASSGLAREQYF	TGTGCCAGCAGTGGACTAGCTCGCGAGCAGTACTTC
TRBJ2-4	TRBV2	TRBD2	NA	CASSGDGLAENIQYF	TGTGCCAGCAGCGGAGACGGACTAGCGGAGAACATTCAGTACTTC
TRBJ2-7	TRBV20-1	NA	NA	CSGTLAGPEQYF	TGCAGTGGCACACTAGCAGGCCCTGAGCAGTACTTC
TRBJ2-5	TRBV12-3/TRBV12-4	TRBD1	few	CASTTRQGLETQYF	TGTGCCAGCACCACCAGACAGGGATTAGAGACCCAGTACTTC
TRBJ1-2	TRBV12-3/TRBV12-4	NA	NA	CASSFRQGTDGYTF	TGTGCCAGCAGTTTTAGGCAAGGTACTGATGGCTACACCTTC
TRBJ2-7	TRBV20-1	NA	NA	CSARDARVEQYF	TGCAGTGCTAGAGATGCCAGGGTCGAGCAGTACTTC
TRBJ1-2	TRBV19	NA	few	CASNDRNYGYTF	TGTGCCAGCAATGACAGGAACTATGGCTACACCTTC
TRBJ2-7	TRBV5-1	NA	NA	CASSSRAGTQREQYF	TGCGCCAGCAGCTCCCGCGCCGGGACCCAGAGGGAGCAGTACTTC
TRBJ2-5	TRBV11-2	NA	few	CASSGGASETQYF	TGTGCCAGCAGCGGAGGGGCCTCCGAGACCCAGTACTTC
TRBJ2-1	TRBV20-1	TRBD2	NA	CSARRSGATGNEQFF	TGCAGTGCTAGAAGGAGCGGGGCAACGGGAAATGAGCAGTTCTTC
TRBJ2-7	TRBV5-1	NA	once	CASSSARDGYEQYF	TGCGCCAGCAGCTCAGCCCGGGACGGCTACGAGCAGTACTTC
TRBJ1-2	TRBV28	NA	few	CASQGGRGYTF	TGTGCCAGTCAGGGAGGACGGGGCTACACCTTC
TRBJ1-2	TRBV7-9	TRBD1	NA	CASSPPGTGVRGYTF	TGTGCCAGCAGCCCTCCCGGGACAGGGGTTAGGGGCTACACCTTC
TRBJ2-7	TRBV20-1	TRBD2	NA	CSARASGRGEQYF	TGCAGTGCTAGAGCTAGCGGGAGGGGCGAGCAGTACTTC
TRBJ2-7	TRBV10-3	TRBD2	few	CAISIELAGAVYEQYF	TGTGCCATCAGTATCGAGCTAGCGGGAGCGGTCTACGAGCAGTACTTC
TRBJ2-5	TRBV6-5	TRBD2	NA	CASSYGLVIAGKGYEQYF	TGTGCCAGCAGTTACGGACTCGTCATAGCGGGAAAGGGGTATGAGCAGTACTTC
TRBJ2-1	TRBV20-1	TRBD2	few	CSAGGTSGVYNEQFF	TGCAGTGCTGGGGGTACTAGCGGGGTATACAATGAGCAGTTCTTC
TRBJ1-6	TRBV25-1	NA	NA	CASSEYSRGGNSPLHF	TGTGCCAGCAGTGAATATAGCCGAGGAGGCAATTCACCCCTCCACTTT
TRBJ2-1	TRBV20-1	TRBD2	NA	CSASLGLAGVSEQFF	TGCAGTGCTAGCCTGGGACTAGCGGGAGTTAGTGAGCAGTTCTTC
TRBJ2-7	TRBV19	NA	NA	CASEALVGAEQYF	TGTGCCAGTGAAGCCCTAGTGGGAGCCGAGCAGTACTTC
TRBJ2-3	TRBV24-1	TRBD2	NA	CATSWVGGGTDTQYF	TGTGCCACCAGCTGGGTGGGAGGGGGCACAGATACGCAGTATTTT
TRBJ2-7	TRBV12-3/TRBV12-4	NA	NA	CASSFRADLGEQYF	TGTGCCAGCAGTTTTAGGGCCGACCTGGGGGAGCAGTACTTC
TRBJ2-1	TRBV12-5	TRBD2	NA	CASARLAGMADEQFF	TGTGCTAGTGCCCGACTAGCGGGAATGGCGGATGAGCAGTTCTTC
TRBJ1-2	TRBV15	TRBD1	NA	CATTIPGQGDANYGYTF	TGTGCCACCACTATCCCGGGACAGGGAGACGCTAACTATGGCTACACCTTC
TRBJ2-3	TRBV2	TRBD2	many	CASSSSGGRTDTQYF	TGTGCCAGCAGTTCTAGCGGGGGACGCACAGATACGCAGTATTTT
TRBJ2-7	TRBV12-3/TRBV12-4	TRBD2	few	CASSYRTGTGTTRTTEIYEQYF	TGTGCCAGCAGTTACCGCACCGGAACCGGGACTACCAGAACTACCGAGATCTACGAGCAGTACTTC
TRBJ2-2	TRBV20-1	NA	NA	CSASIAETNTGELFF	TGCAGTGCTAGTATAGCGGAGACGAACACCGGGGAGCTGTTTTTT
TRBJ2-1	TRBV7-7	TRBD2	few	CASSLATSAVNEQFF	TGTGCCAGCAGCTTAGCGACTAGCGCGGTCAATGAGCAGTTCTTC
TRBJ2-7	TRBV6-6	TRBD1	NA	CASSKLPGQGSGEQYF	TGTGCCAGCAGTAAACTCCCGGGACAGGGGTCCGGCGAGCAGTACTTC
TRBJ2-4	TRBV7-9	NA	many	CASSRAKNIQYF	TGTGCCAGCTCTAGGGCCAAAAACATTCAGTACTTC
TRBJ2-7	TRBV21-1	NA	few	CASSKRACGIYEQYF	TGTGCCAGCAGCAAACGGGCCTGCGGAATTTACGAGCAGTACTTC
TRBJ2-1	TRBV4-1	TRBD2	NA	CASSQSPGTSGDNEQFF	TGCGCCAGCAGCCAATCGCCCGGGACTAGCGGCGACAATGAGCAGTTCTTC
TRBJ2-3	TRBV2	NA	NA	CASSVSGPPNPLTDTQYF	TGTGCCAGCAGTGTCTCGGGACCTCCCAATCCCCTCACAGATACGCAGTATTTT
TRBJ2-3	TRBV20-1	NA	NA	CSARGIQGAGTDTQYF	TGCAGTGCTAGAGGCATACAGGGTGCAGGCACAGATACGCAGTATTTT
TRBJ2-7	TRBV5-1	TRBD2	few	CASSLPSGRDNEQYF	TGCGCCAGCAGCTTGCCTAGCGGGAGGGACAACGAGCAGTACTTC